A single sample is the source of the 29 T cell receptor beta chains below, sequenced in a study of CD8+ T cells in alopecia areata. In each case, RNA was isolated and then reverse transcribed into cDNA as the sequencing template. Method: immunoSEQ multiplex PCR; TCRdb's copy keeps in-frame clones and lacks some. The data contain some 170,000 clones, over 55% of them singletons. The specimen comprised CD4+ T cells sorted from blood, sampled at week 0. The receptor source for this set is a human donor with alopecia areata.

This sequence joins TRBV19 and TRBJ1-5, with 7 bases that match TRBD1. Germline assignment: CDR1 LNHDA and CDR2 SQIVND (reference sequence). This CDR3 comprises 14 residues. With 3 bases clipped from V and 9 bases from J, the junction kept 8 bases outside the gene matches. The CDR3: CASSIPRGFWPQHF. Here the CDR3 DNA reads TGTGCCAGTAGTATCCCCAGGGGGTTTTGGCCCCAGCATTTT.

To note about this clone: The same CDR3 also results from other DNA sequences found in this sample. The chain carries TRBV29-1 and TRBJ2-7; D perhaps matches TRBD1 (5 bases). V shed 5 bases and J shed 5 bases, with 10 bases lying between them. This CDR3 contains 11 residues. Germline CDR1 and CDR2: SQVTM and ANQGSEA. The CDR3 loop reads CSVSQGNEQYF. The CDR3 DNA sequence: TGCAGCGTTTCTCAGGGTAACGAGCAGTACTTC.

The chain joins TRBV11-2 to TRBJ2-3, with 8 bases matching TRBD1. The CDR3 covers 16 residues. The germline gives CDR1 SGHAT, CDR2 FQNNGV. With 5 bases clipped from V and 3 bases from J, the junction kept 10 bases outside the gene matches. The CDR3 here is CASSRTRDRYTDTQYF. The CDR3, as DNA: TGTGCCAGCAGCCGCACCCGGGACAGGTATACAGATACGCAGTATTTT.

This clone was observed a handful of times. CDR3 sequence: CSTRSGELLHEQYF. The CDR3, as DNA: TGCAGCACAAGAAGTGGGGAGTTACTCCACGAGCAGTACTTC. This chain connects TRBV29-1 to TRBJ2-7; D possibly corresponds to TRBD2 (5 bases). V lost 8 bases to trimming and J lost 5 bases, with 22 bases between them. In germline, CDR1 is SQVTM, CDR2 ANQGSEA. The CDR3 spans 14 residues.

The chain is built from TRBV5-8 and TRBJ1-6; D gene uncertain. CDR3 size: 15 residues. Germline V gives CDR1 SGHTS, CDR2 YDEGEE. The V and J ends lost 2 bases and 6 bases respectively, with 12 bases between them. The CDR3 region is CASSFGEGRNSPLHF. The CDR3 DNA is TGTGCCAGCAGCTTCGGGGAAGGTCGTAATTCACCCCTCCACTTT.

This chain joins TRBV9 and TRBJ1-6; 10 nucleotides align to TRBD1. V was clipped by 3 bases and J by 7 bases; unmatched bases: 7. The CDR3 loop spans 16 amino acids. CDR1 and CDR2 from the germline V gene are SGDLS and YYNGEE. The CDR3 bases are TGTGCCAGCAGCGCCGGGACAGGGGTATTCAATTCACCCCTCCACTTT. It yields the protein CASSAGTGVFNSPLHF.

This clone has a single count. The genes are TRBV2 and TRBJ2-7; 9 bases are shared with TRBD1. The CDR3 is 15 amino acids. V lost 7 bases and J lost 1; bases outside the gene matches: 8. The germline V gene encodes CDR1 SNHLY and CDR2 FYNNEI. DNA for the CDR3: TGTGCCAGCACCAAGGGACAGGGTCATTCCTACGAGCAGTACTTC. The encoded protein is CASTKGQGHSYEQYF.

The chain carries TRBV7-2 and TRBJ2-7; no definite D call. V gave up 0 bases and J gave up 2 bases, with 14 bases separating them. Germline CDR1 and CDR2: SGHTA and FQGNSA. The CDR3 contains 16 residues. The CDR3: CASSLATPLDPYEQYF. CDR3 DNA: TGTGCCAGCAGCTTAGCGACTCCTCTCGATCCCTACGAGCAGTACTTC.

The rearrangement uses TRBV2 and TRBJ1-2, with 7 bases aligning to TRBD1. Germline assignment: CDR1 SNHLY and CDR2 FYNNEI. The CDR3 is 16 residues long. V trimming: 6 bases; J trimming: 3 bases; junction bases outside the gene matches: 13. Here the CDR3 DNA reads TGTGCCAGCAGCCCCCTTGTGGACAGGTTGGACTATGGCTACACCTTC. It translates to CASSPLVDRLDYGYTF.

This chain connects TRBV11-1 to TRBJ2-5; no firm D call. This CDR3 contains 14 residues. CDR1 and CDR2 from the germline V gene are SGHAT and FQDESV (reference sequence). Trimming removed 4 bases at V and 3 bases at J, with 12 bases between. CDR3 sequence (DNA): TGTGCCAGCAGCTCATTGGACGTAGAAGAGACCCAGTACTTC. Translated, it gives CASSSLDVEETQYF.

This chain connects TRBV29-1 to TRBJ2-1; 8 nucleotides align to TRBD1. Trimming cost V 2 bases and J 7 bases; bases outside gene matches: 4. The germline V gene has CDR1 SQVTM and CDR2 ANQGSEA. The CDR3 has 13 residues. For the CDR3, the DNA is TGCAGCGTTGAACTGGACAGGGAAAATGAGCAGTTCTTC. Translating it yields CSVELDRENEQFF.

This chain joins TRBV30 and TRBJ1-6, with D unresolved. Germline V gives CDR1 GTSNPN, CDR2 SVGIG (reference sequence). Trimming shortened V by 0 bases and J by 2 bases, and 8 bases separated the two germline ends. CDR3 size: 15 residues. CDR3 nucleotide sequence: TGTGCCTGGAGTGTAAACTCGGCCTATAATTCACCCCTCCACTTT. It yields the protein CAWSVNSAYNSPLHF. Full variable domain (missing parts from reference TRBV30 and TRBJ1-6): SQTIHQWPATLVQPVGSPLSLECTVEGTSNPNLYWYRQAAGRGLQLLFYSVGIGQISSEVPQNLSASRPQDRQFILSSKKLLLSDSGFYLCAWSVNSAYNSPLHFGNGTRLTVT.

There are a few counts of this clone. This chain joins TRBV7-8 and TRBJ2-7, with 9 bases lining up with TRBD2. V shed 1 base, J shed 0 bases, and the junction held 10 bases outside the gene matches. In germline, CDR1 is SGHVS, CDR2 FQNEAQ. This CDR3 region has 18 residues. Here the CDR3 reads CASSLGLTLAGGSYEQYF. The CDR3 coding sequence is TGTGCCAGCAGCTTAGGGCTGACACTAGCGGGCGGCTCCTACGAGCAGTACTTC. Based on the CDR3 plus reference TRBV7-8 and TRBJ2-7, the full variable domain is GAGVSQSPRYKVAKRGQDVALRCDPISGHVSLFWYQQALGQGPEFLTYFQNEAQLDKSGLPSDRFFAERPEGSVSTLKIQRTQQEDSAVYLCASSLGLTLAGGSYEQYFGPGTRLTVT.

The chain carries TRBV6-1 and TRBJ2-1, with D hard to call. This CDR3 has 14 amino acids. The germline gives CDR1 MNHNS, CDR2 SASEGT. The V gene lost 2 bases and the J gene lost 2 bases, with 7 bases spanning the gap. The CDR3 DNA reads TGTGCCAGCAGTGAAAGTAGGGCCTACAATGAGCAGTTCTTC. It translates to CASSESRAYNEQFF.

CDR3: CSVETGSYGYTF. DNA of the CDR3: TGCAGCGTTGAGACAGGGAGCTATGGCTACACCTTC. The chain links TRBV29-1 to TRBJ1-2, with TRBD1 matching 7 bases. This CDR3 contains 12 residues. Germline V gene lookup returns CDR1 SQVTM and CDR2 ANQGSEA. V was clipped by 3 bases and J by 4 bases; unmatched bases: 2.

J is TRBJ1-2 and V is TRBV4-1; no definite D call. The length of the CDR3 is 13 residues. Trimming took off 2 bases at V and 4 bases at J, with 8 bases between the two ends. Germline values: CDR1 MGHRA, CDR2 YSYEKL. CDR3 protein: CASSQRDGYGYTF. The CDR3 coding sequence is TGCGCCAGCAGCCAAAGGGATGGCTATGGCTACACCTTC.

This clone has a count of ten or more. The chain combines TRBV11-1 with TRBJ2-2; a possible D gene is TRBD2 (5 bases). V lost 2 bases, J lost 5 bases, and 12 bases lay in between. Per germline, CDR1 SGHAT and CDR2 FQDESV (reference sequence). This CDR3 comprises 15 residues. This CDR3 reads CASSLLGSSTGELFF. The CDR3 nucleotides read TGTGCCAGCAGCTTACTAGGGAGCAGTACCGGGGAGCTGTTTTTT.

This rearrangement joins TRBV27 to TRBJ1-2; D gene ambiguous. The CDR3 is 13 amino acids. The germline V gene encodes CDR1 MNHEY and CDR2 SMNVEV (reference sequence). V was shortened by 5 bases and J by 6 bases, with 13 bases between the two germline ends. The CDR3, as DNA: TGTGCCAGCAGTGATTTGGGCCATGATGGCTACACCTTC. Protein product: CASSDLGHDGYTF.

The chain has TRBV12-5 and TRBJ2-5; D remains unclear. V shed 1 base and J shed 5 bases, with 14 bases lying between them. The CDR3 loop spans 15 amino acids. From germline, CDR1 is LGHNT and CDR2 FRNRAP. The CDR3 protein is CASGLGSGFGETQYF. The CDR3 DNA is TGTGCTAGTGGTTTGGGTTCTGGGTTCGGGGAGACCCAGTACTTC.

The chain employs TRBV18 and TRBJ2-7, with 8 bases fitting TRBD1. Germline CDR1 and CDR2: KGHSH and LQKENI. This CDR3 comprises 16 residues. The ends lost 4 bases at V and 4 bases at J; junction bases unmatched: 12. CDR3 protein: CASSRTTSDRAYEQYF. The DNA for the CDR3 is TGTGCCAGCTCACGTACCACCTCGGACAGGGCGTACGAGCAGTACTTC.

The chain links TRBV12-5 to TRBJ2-7, with 7 bases aligning to TRBD1. The V segment lost 5 bases and the J segment 3 bases; nucleotides outside the gene matches: 13. CDR3 length: 16 residues. CDR1 and CDR2 (germline): LGHNT, FRNRAP. As DNA, the CDR3 is TGTGCTAGTGGTCCCCCCCACAGGGGAAGGAGCTACGAGCAGTACTTC. Translated, it gives CASGPPHRGRSYEQYF.

As regards this clone: One end of the junction varies from germline; a read error may be responsible. V and J are TRBV29-1 and TRBJ1-2, with D perhaps matching TRBD1 (6 bases). Germline V gene lookup returns CDR1 SQVTM and CDR2 ANQGSEA. The CDR3 covers 12 residues. CDR3 sequence reads: CSAEQGIYGYTF. CDR3 in DNA: TGCAGCGCTGAACAGGGAATCTATGGCTACACCTTC.

The chain combines TRBV5-1 with TRBJ1-1, with a possible D match to TRBD1 (5 bases). The CDR3 is made up of 13 amino acids. V was shortened by 4 bases and J by 6 bases, with 13 bases between the two germline ends. Germline V gene sequence: CDR1 SGHRS, CDR2 YFSETQ. The CDR3 DNA reads as TGCGCCAGCAGCCCAGACCCCAGGGCTGAAGCTTTCTTT. Amino acid sequence: CASSPDPRAEAFF.

V is TRBV7-9 and J is TRBJ1-1, with D possibly matching TRBD1 (6 bases). Germline CDR1 is SEHNR and CDR2 is FQNEAQ (reference sequence). This CDR3 comprises 15 residues. Deletions cut 7 bases from V and 2 bases from J, with 17 bases between. Here the CDR3 DNA reads TGTGCCAGCATGGGCCCCCAAGGGGGAAACACTGAAGCTTTCTTT. It yields the protein CASMGPQGGNTEAFF.

V and J are TRBV5-1 and TRBJ1-6, with D possibly matching TRBD1 (5 bases). Trimming cost V 2 bases and J 5 bases, with 8 bases left between them. Germline assignment: CDR1 SGHRS and CDR2 YFSETQ. The length of the CDR3 is 14 residues. The CDR3 sequence is CASSLRGDNSPLHF. CDR3 in DNA: TGCGCCAGCAGCTTAAGGGGCGATAATTCACCCCTCCACTTT.

The V and J genes are TRBV30 and TRBJ2-5, with D unclear. This CDR3 is 13 amino acids long. V was clipped by 4 bases and J by 1 base, with 10 bases between them. Germline V CDR1 and CDR2: GTSNPN, SVGIG (reference sequence). The CDR3 DNA reads TGTGCCTGGATGCCGGCAGGCCAAGAGACCCAGTACTTC. This translates into CAWMPAGQETQYF.

This chain's CDR3 is CAWRPTGGNTGELFF. CDR3 in DNA: TGTGCCTGGAGACCGACGGGGGGGAACACCGGGGAGCTGTTTTTT. The rearrangement uses TRBV30 and TRBJ2-2; TRBD2 aligns across 7 bases. Trimming cost V 3 bases and J 1 base; bases outside gene matches: 5. Germline CDR1 and CDR2: GTSNPN and SVGIG (reference sequence). The CDR3 extends over 15 amino acids.

The CDR3 DNA sequence: TGCGCCAGCAGCCAGAGGGTGGGGACAGGGGAGGCTGGCTACACCTTC. Translated: CASSQRVGTGEAGYTF. V gene TRBV4-3 combines with J gene TRBJ1-2, with TRBD1 identical over 10 bases. The CDR3 covers 16 residues. J was trimmed by 7 bases and V by 3 bases; bases with no gene match: 11. Per germline, CDR1 LGHNA and CDR2 YSLEER.

This chain joins TRBV7-3 and TRBJ1-1; D remains ambiguous. V lost 2 bases to trimming and J lost 0 bases, with 10 bases between them. Germline V gene sequence: CDR1 SGHTA, CDR2 FQGTGA. This CDR3 region has 15 residues. This CDR3 is CASSLERVMNTEAFF. CDR3 nucleotide sequence: TGTGCCAGCAGCTTAGAGCGGGTGATGAACACTGAAGCTTTCTTT.